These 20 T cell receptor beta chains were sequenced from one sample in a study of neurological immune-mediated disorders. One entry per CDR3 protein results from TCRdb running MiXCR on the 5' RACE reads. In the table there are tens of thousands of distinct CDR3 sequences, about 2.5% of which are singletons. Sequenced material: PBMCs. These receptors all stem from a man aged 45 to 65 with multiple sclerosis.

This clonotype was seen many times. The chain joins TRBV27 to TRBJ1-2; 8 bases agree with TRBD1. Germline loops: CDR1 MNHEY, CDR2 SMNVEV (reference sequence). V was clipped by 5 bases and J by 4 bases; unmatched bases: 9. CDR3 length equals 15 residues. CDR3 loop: CASSPGQGGFYGYTF. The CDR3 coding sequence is TGTGCCAGCAGTCCTGGACAGGGAGGGTTCTATGGCTACACCTTC.

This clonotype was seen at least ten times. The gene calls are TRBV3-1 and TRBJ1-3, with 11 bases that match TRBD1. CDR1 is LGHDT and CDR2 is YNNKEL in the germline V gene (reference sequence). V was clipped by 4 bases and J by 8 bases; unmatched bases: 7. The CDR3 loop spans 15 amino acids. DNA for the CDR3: TGTGCCAGCAGCCGAGGGACAGGGGGATTGGACACCATATATTTT. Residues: CASSRGTGGLDTIYF.

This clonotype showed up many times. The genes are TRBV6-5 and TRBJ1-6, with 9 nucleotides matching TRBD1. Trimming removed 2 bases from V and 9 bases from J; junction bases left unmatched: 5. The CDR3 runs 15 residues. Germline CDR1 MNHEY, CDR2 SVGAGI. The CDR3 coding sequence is TGTGCCAGCAGTTACCACAGGGGGCAGGTTTCACCCCTCCACTTT. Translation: CASSYHRGQVSPLHF.

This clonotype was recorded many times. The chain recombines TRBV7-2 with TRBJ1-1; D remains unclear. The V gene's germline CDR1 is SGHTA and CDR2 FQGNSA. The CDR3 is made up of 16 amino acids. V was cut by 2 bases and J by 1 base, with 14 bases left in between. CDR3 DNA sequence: TGTGCCAGCAGCTTATCCTTACAGAGATCGAACACTGAAGCTTTCTTT. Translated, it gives CASSLSLQRSNTEAFF.

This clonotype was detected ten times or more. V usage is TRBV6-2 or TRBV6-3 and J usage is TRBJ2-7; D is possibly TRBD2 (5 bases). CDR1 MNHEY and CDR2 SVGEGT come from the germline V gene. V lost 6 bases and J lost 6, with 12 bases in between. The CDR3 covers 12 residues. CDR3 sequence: CASRLGRSEQYF. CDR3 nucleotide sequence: TGTGCCAGCAGACTAGGGCGGTCCGAGCAGTACTTC.

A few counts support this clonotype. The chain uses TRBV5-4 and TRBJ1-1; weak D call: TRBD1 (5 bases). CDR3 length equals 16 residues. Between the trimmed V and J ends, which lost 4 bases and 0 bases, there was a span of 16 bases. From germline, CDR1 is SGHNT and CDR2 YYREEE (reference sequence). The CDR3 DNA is TGTGCCAGCAGCCCAGGGATGGGGCTGATGAACACTGAAGCTTTCTTT. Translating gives CASSPGMGLMNTEAFF.

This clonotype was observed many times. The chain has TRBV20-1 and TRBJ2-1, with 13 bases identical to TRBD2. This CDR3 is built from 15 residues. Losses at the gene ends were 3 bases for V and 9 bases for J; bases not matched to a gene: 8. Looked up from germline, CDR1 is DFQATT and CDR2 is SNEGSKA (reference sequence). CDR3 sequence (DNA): TGCAGTGCTAGGAGACTAGCGGGGGGAAGTGGTGAGCAGTTCTTC. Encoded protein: CSARRLAGGSGEQFF.

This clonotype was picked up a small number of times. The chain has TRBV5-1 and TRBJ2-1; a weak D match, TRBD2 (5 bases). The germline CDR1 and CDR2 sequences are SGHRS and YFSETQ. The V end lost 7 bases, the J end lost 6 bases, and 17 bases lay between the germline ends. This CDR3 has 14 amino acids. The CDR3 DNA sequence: TGCGCCAGCGGCCGGGATAGGGTGACCAATGAGCAGTTCTTC. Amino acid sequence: CASGRDRVTNEQFF. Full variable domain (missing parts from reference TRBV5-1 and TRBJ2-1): KAGVTQTPRYLIKTRGQQVTLSCSPISGHRSVSWYQQTPGQGLQFLFEYFSETQRNKGNFPGRFSGRQFSNSRSEMNVSTLELGDSALYLCASGRDRVTNEQFFGPGTRLTVL.

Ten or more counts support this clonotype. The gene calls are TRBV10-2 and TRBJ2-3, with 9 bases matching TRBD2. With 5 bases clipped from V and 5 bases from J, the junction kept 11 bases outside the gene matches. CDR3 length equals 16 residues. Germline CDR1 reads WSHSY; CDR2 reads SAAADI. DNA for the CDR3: TGCGCCAGCAGTCCTAGCGCGGGGGGGGCTGGAGATACGCAGTATTTT. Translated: CASSPSAGGAGDTQYF.

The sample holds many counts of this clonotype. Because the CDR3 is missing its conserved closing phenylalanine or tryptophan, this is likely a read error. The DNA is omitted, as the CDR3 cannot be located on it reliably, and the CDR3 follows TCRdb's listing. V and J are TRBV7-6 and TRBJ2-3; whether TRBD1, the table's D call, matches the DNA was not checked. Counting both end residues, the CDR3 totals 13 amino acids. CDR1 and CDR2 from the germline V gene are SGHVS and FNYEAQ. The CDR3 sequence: CASSPYPRRGFYG.

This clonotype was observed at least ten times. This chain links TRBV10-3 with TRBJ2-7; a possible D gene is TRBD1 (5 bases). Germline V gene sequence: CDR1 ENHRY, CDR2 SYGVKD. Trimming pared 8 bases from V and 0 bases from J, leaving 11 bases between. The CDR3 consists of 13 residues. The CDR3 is CAIGLQGSYEQYF. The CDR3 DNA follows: TGTGCCATCGGCCTCCAGGGCTCCTACGAGCAGTACTTC.

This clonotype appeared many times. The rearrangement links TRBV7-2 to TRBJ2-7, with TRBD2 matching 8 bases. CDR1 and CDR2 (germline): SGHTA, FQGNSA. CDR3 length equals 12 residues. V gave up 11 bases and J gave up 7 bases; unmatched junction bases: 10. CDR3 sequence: CASRRGGSEQYF. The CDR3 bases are TGTGCCTCCCGACGGGGGGGCAGTGAGCAGTACTTC.

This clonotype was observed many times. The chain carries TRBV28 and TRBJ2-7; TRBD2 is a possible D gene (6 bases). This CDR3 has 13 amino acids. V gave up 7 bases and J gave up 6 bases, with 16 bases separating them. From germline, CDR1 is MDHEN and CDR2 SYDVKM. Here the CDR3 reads CASTDGSRGEQYF. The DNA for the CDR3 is TGTGCCAGCACCGACGGGTCGCGGGGCGAGCAGTACTTC. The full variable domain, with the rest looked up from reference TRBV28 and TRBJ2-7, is DVKVTQSSRYLVKRTGEKVFLECVQDMDHENMFWYRQDPGLGLRLIYFSYDVKMKEKGDIPEGYSVSREKKERFSLILESASTNQTSMYLCASTDGSRGEQYFGPGTRLTVT.

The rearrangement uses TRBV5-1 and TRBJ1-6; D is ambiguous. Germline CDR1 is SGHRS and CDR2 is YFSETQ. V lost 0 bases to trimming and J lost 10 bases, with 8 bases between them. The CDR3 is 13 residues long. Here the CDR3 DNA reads TGCGCCAGCAGCTTGGGCGGGAGCTCACCCCTCCACTTT. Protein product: CASSLGGSSPLHF.

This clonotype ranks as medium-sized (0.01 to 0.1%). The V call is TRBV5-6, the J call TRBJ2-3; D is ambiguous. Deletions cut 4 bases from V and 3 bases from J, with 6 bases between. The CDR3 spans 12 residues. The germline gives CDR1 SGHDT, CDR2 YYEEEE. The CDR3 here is CASSRITDTQYF. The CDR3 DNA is TGTGCCAGCAGCCGGATAACAGATACGCAGTATTTT.

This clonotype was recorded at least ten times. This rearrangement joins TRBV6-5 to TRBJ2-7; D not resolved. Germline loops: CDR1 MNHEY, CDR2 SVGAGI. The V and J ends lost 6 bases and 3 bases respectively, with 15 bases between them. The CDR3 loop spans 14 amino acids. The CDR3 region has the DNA TGTGCCAGCAGGTCAACCTCGGACCACTACGAGCAGTACTTC. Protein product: CASRSTSDHYEQYF.

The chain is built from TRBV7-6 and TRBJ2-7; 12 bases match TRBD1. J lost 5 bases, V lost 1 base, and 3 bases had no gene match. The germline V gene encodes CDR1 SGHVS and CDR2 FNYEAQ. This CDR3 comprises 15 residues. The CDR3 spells CASSLEGTGGNEQYF. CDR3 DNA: TGTGCCAGCAGCTTAGAAGGGACAGGGGGCAACGAGCAGTACTTC. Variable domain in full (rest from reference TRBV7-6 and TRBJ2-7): GAGVSQSPRYKVTKRGQDVALRCDPISGHVSLYWYRQALGQGPEFLTYFNYEAQQDKSGLPNDRFSAERPEGSISTLTIQRTEQRDSAMYRCASSLEGTGGNEQYFGPGTRLTVT.

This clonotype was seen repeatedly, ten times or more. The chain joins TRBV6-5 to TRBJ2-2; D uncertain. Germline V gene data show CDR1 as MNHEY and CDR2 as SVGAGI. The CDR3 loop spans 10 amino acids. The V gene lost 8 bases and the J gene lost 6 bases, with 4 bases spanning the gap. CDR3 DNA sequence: TGTGCCAGCTGGGCCGGGGAGCTGTTTTTT. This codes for CASWAGELFF.

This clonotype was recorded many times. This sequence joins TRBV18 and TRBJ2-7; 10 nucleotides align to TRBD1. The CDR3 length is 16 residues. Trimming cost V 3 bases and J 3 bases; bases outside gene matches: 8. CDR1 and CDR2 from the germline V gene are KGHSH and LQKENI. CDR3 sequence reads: CASSPPGGTGDYEQYF. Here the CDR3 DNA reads TGTGCCAGCTCACCCCCCGGTGGGACAGGGGACTACGAGCAGTACTTC.

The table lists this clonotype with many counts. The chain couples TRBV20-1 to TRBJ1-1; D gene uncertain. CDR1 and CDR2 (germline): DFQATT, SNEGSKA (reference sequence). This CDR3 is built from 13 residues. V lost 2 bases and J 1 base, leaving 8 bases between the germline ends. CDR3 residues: CSARKGTNTEAFF. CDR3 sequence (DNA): TGCAGTGCTAGAAAGGGAACGAACACTGAAGCTTTCTTT.